The 20 T cell receptor beta chains below all came from one sample that was sequenced in a study of T cells in Graves' hyperthyroidism and ophthalmopathy. There were TCR beta CDR3 regions amplified from RNA transcripts. The HTBI primer set was used in a first-round RT-PCR of the TCR CDR3. TCRdb passed the multiplex PCR reads through MiXCR, listing each CDR3 protein once. The table records some 360,000 distinct CDR3 sequences, about a sixth of them present only once. The sample taken for sequencing was blood. The receptors were gathered from a woman aged 40-49 years with Graves' ophthalmopathy.

This chain links TRBV28 with TRBJ1-5; 9 bases map to TRBD1. V was pared by 3 bases and J by 0 bases, with 6 bases of the junction left unmatched. CDR1 is MDHEN and CDR2 is SYDVKM in the germline V gene. The length of the CDR3 is 17 residues. The CDR3 coding sequence is TGTGCCAGCAGTTTCCCGGGACAGGGTTTTAGCAATCAGCCCCAGCATTTT. Translating it yields CASSFPGQGFSNQPQHF.

This clonotype occurred many times. The chain couples TRBV19 to TRBJ1-2, with D maybe TRBD1 (6 bases). Germline loops: CDR1 LNHDA, CDR2 SQIVND (reference sequence). CDR3 length equals 14 residues. V was shortened by 6 bases and J by 5 bases, with 16 bases between the two germline ends. The DNA of the CDR3 is TGTGCCAGTAGCTTTGGGGCAGGGGCTTATGGCTACACCTTC. Translating gives CASSFGAGAYGYTF.

The chain joins TRBV6-4 to TRBJ2-5; 8 bases fit TRBD2. The V gene end was trimmed by 2 bases and the J gene end by 2 bases; junction bases not matched to a gene: 1. The V gene's germline CDR1 is MRHNA and CDR2 SNTAGT. The CDR3 extends over 14 amino acids. The CDR3 sequence is CASSDAGGQETQYF. Written as DNA, the CDR3 is TGTGCCAGCAGTGACGCGGGAGGACAAGAGACCCAGTACTTC.

This clonotype was counted at least ten times. The V call is TRBV6-1, the J call TRBJ1-2, with a possible D match to TRBD1 (5 bases). The V end was cut by 7 bases, the J end by 8 bases, with 29 bases between. The CDR3 loop spans 17 amino acids. Germline V lookup: CDR1 MNHNS, CDR2 SASEGT. In DNA form, the CDR3 reads TGTGCCAGCACCTCAAGCGGCAGGGAGCGTTTAATGCACGGCTACACCTTC. Translated, it gives CASTSSGRERLMHGYTF.

This clonotype was counted ten times or more. The chain couples TRBV11-2 to TRBJ2-7, with 13 nucleotides matching TRBD2. The germline V gene encodes CDR1 SGHAT and CDR2 FQNNGV. The V and J ends lost 4 bases and 5 bases, in that order; junction bases with no gene match: 5. The CDR3 length is 15 residues. CDR3 protein: CASSSLGLAGDEQYF. The CDR3 DNA is TGTGCCAGCAGCTCGCTCGGACTAGCGGGAGACGAGCAGTACTTC. The variable domain in full, with the rest retrieved from reference TRBV11-2 and TRBJ2-7, is EAGVAQSPRYKIIEKRQSVAFWCNPISGHATLYWYQQILGQGPKLLIQFQNNGVVDDSQLPKDRFSAERLKGVDSTLKIQPAKLEDSAVYLCASSSLGLAGDEQYFGPGTRLTVT.

At least ten counts were recorded for this clonotype. The J gene is TRBJ1-1, the V gene TRBV10-3; D gene ambiguous. Germline V CDR1 and CDR2: ENHRY, SYGVKD. Trimming took off 10 bases at V and 3 bases at J, with 12 bases between the two ends. The CDR3 covers 12 residues. Written as DNA, the CDR3 is TGTGCCAGTACCACCGGCTACACTGAAGCTTTCTTT. It specifies CASTTGYTEAFF.

This clonotype was detected many times. V and J are TRBV7-8 and TRBJ1-1, with 11 bases lining up with TRBD1. V trimming: 8 bases; J trimming: 4 bases; junction bases outside the gene matches: 15. The CDR3 runs 17 residues. From germline, CDR1 is SGHVS and CDR2 FQNEAQ. CDR3 sequence: CASGWGARTGGLTEAFF. The CDR3 DNA sequence: TGTGCCAGCGGTTGGGGAGCCCGGACAGGGGGCCTCACTGAAGCTTTCTTT.

At least ten counts were recorded for this clonotype. The genes are TRBV27 and TRBJ2-2; 7 bases map to TRBD2. This CDR3 has 16 amino acids. With 4 bases clipped from V and 3 bases from J, the junction kept 8 bases outside the gene matches. Germline V gene lookup returns CDR1 MNHEY and CDR2 SMNVEV (reference sequence). The CDR3 loop reads CASSSPGTIYTGELFF. The CDR3 DNA reads TGTGCCAGCAGTTCCCCCGGGACTATCTACACCGGGGAGCTGTTTTTT.

This clonotype has a count of ten or more. This chain uses TRBV29-1 with TRBJ1-1; D is uncertain. CDR3 size: 14 residues. V was trimmed by 6 bases and J by 4 bases, leaving 18 bases between them. Germline CDR1 SQVTM, CDR2 ANQGSEA. The CDR3 sequence: CSVLRRRMATEAFF. In DNA, the CDR3 is TGCAGCGTATTACGGCGACGTATGGCCACTGAAGCTTTCTTT.

This clonotype showed up many times. J is TRBJ2-5 and V is TRBV10-3, with a possible D match to TRBD1 (6 bases). V was clipped by 0 bases and J by 2 bases, with 16 bases between them. CDR1 and CDR2 from the germline V gene are ENHRY and SYGVKD. The CDR3 is made up of 17 amino acids. The CDR3 DNA sequence: TGTGCCATCAGTGAGTCACGAGGCAGGGGTCCTCAAGAGACCCAGTACTTC. Protein product: CAISESRGRGPQETQYF.

This clonotype was picked up many times. V gene TRBV7-9 combines with J gene TRBJ1-2; D possibly corresponds to TRBD1 (6 bases). Trimming took 10 bases from V and 6 from J, leaving 15 bases between them. The CDR3 consists of 12 residues. CDR1 SEHNR and CDR2 FQNEAQ come from the germline V gene (reference sequence). The CDR3 protein is CATTRQDNGYTF. In DNA, the CDR3 is TGTGCCACAACTCGACAGGATAATGGCTACACCTTC.

This clonotype was counted at least ten times. The chain's CDR3 is CAWSVLGGQGSEQYF. CDR3 coding DNA: TGTGCCTGGAGTGTACTGGGCGGACAGGGTAGCGAGCAGTACTTC. The rearrangement joins TRBV30 to TRBJ2-7; 8 bases agree with TRBD1. CDR1 is GTSNPN, CDR2 SVGIG, per germline (reference sequence). Trimming took 0 bases from V and 6 from J; bases not matched to a gene: 10. The CDR3 loop spans 15 amino acids.

In this sample, this clonotype turned up many times. V usage is TRBV4-3 and J usage is TRBJ1-1, with D perhaps TRBD1 (5 bases). The germline CDR1 and CDR2 sequences are LGHNA and YSLEER. Trimming removed 1 base at V and 0 bases at J, with 6 bases between. The CDR3 runs to 14 residues. For the CDR3, the DNA is TGCGCCAGCAGCCAAGGACAGATGAACACTGAAGCTTTCTTT. As protein: CASSQGQMNTEAFF.

This clonotype was picked up many times. V usage is TRBV9 and J usage is TRBJ1-1; D is uncertain. The CDR3 has 12 amino acids. The V gene lost 6 bases and the J gene lost 2 bases, with 8 bases spanning the gap. Germline V gene lookup returns CDR1 SGDLS and CDR2 YYNGEE. The CDR3 DNA reads as TGTGCCAGCAACCGACCTAACACTGAAGCTTTCTTT. Amino acid sequence: CASNRPNTEAFF. Full variable domain (remainder filled in from reference TRBV9 and TRBJ1-1): DSGVTQTPKHLITATGQRVTLRCSPRSGDLSVYWYQQSLDQGLQFLIQYYNGEERAKGNILERFSAQQFPDLHSELNLSSLELGDSALYFCASNRPNTEAFFGQGTRLTVV.

This clonotype was counted many times. The chain combines TRBV3-1 with TRBJ1-2; no definite D call. The CDR3 contains 14 residues. The germline gives CDR1 LGHDT, CDR2 YNNKEL (reference sequence). The V end was cut by 0 bases, the J end by 8 bases, with 13 bases between. Written as DNA, the CDR3 is TGTGCCAGCAGCCAAGATTGGGAGACCGGAGGCTACACCTTC. Translation: CASSQDWETGGYTF.

This clonotype has more than one count but fewer than ten. J is TRBJ2-5 and V is TRBV11-2; 8 bases agree with TRBD2. The CDR3 has 19 amino acids. Germline-derived CDR1 and CDR2 are SGHAT and FQNNGV. V lost 4 bases, J lost 0 bases, and 16 bases stayed unmatched. This chain's CDR3 is CASSSPGGPPIVYQETQYF. The CDR3 DNA follows: TGTGCCAGCAGCTCCCCGGGGGGGCCACCCATAGTGTACCAAGAGACCCAGTACTTC.

This clonotype was seen a few times. The chain employs TRBV6-1 and TRBJ2-5, with 8 positions matching TRBD2. CDR3 length: 14 amino acids. In germline, CDR1 is MNHNS, CDR2 SASEGT. V lost 6 bases and J lost 11; bases outside the gene matches: 14. In DNA form, the CDR3 reads TGTGCCAGCAGGCCCGGACTAGCTCTGGAGGCACAGTACTTC. It is translated as CASRPGLALEAQYF.

V is TRBV20-1 and J is TRBJ2-7; D not certain. Germline CDR1 reads DFQATT; CDR2 reads SNEGSKA (reference sequence). The CDR3 is 14 amino acids. V lost 0 bases and J 0 bases, leaving 9 bases between the germline ends. Here the CDR3 reads CSARDPGSSYEQYF. The CDR3 coding sequence is TGCAGTGCTAGAGATCCTGGCAGCTCCTACGAGCAGTACTTC.

This clonotype was recorded many times. This sequence joins TRBV11-2 and TRBJ1-2; tentative D call: TRBD1 (5 bases). Trimming removed 4 bases at V and 4 bases at J, with 13 bases between. Germline CDR1 reads SGHAT; CDR2 reads FQNNGV. This CDR3 is 14 amino acids long. The DNA for the CDR3 is TGTGCCAGCAGCTCCGACAGCTGGGGCTATGGCTACACCTTC. Protein product: CASSSDSWGYGYTF.

This clonotype was counted many times. The rearrangement uses TRBV6-1 and TRBJ1-1; D remains unclear. The CDR3 runs to 12 residues. CDR1 and CDR2 (germline): MNHNS, SASEGT. Trimming shortened V by 4 bases and J by 5 bases, and 8 bases separated the two germline ends. The CDR3 loop is CASSGTLTEAFF. The CDR3 DNA sequence: TGTGCCAGCAGTGGGACGTTAACTGAAGCTTTCTTT.